A single sample is the source of the 14 T cell receptor beta chains below, sequenced in a study of blood T cell repertoires in COVID-19. Sequencing used immunoSEQ multiplex PCR; TCRdb keeps in-frame clones, though not all of them. The sample lists under 200,000 clones, around 85% occurring once. The sample consisted of peripheral blood. These receptors were taken from a woman older than 75 with COVID-19, enrolled during active disease.

This sequence joins TRBV9 and TRBJ2-1; the D is unclear. Germline CDR1 is SGDLS and CDR2 is YYNGEE. The CDR3 totals 15 residues. V was pared by 2 bases and J by 0 bases, with 9 bases between. CDR3 residues: CASSVSQSSYNEQFF. CDR3 bases: TGTGCCAGCAGCGTTAGCCAAAGCTCCTACAATGAGCAGTTCTTC.

This clone is a singleton in its sample. V usage is TRBV9 and J usage is TRBJ2-1; 11 bases match TRBD2. With V trimmed by 0 bases and J by 10 bases, 9 bases remained unmatched. There are 16 residues in the CDR3. Germline V gene sequence: CDR1 SGDLS, CDR2 YYNGEE. The CDR3 region has the DNA TGTGCCAGCAGCGTAGCTACTAGCGGGGGTCCCTTCGAGCAGTTCTTC. Translated, it gives CASSVATSGGPFEQFF.

The chain is built from TRBV7-9 and TRBJ1-1, with a weak D call TRBD1 (6 bases). The CDR3 totals 14 residues. Trimming took off 7 bases at V and 5 bases at J, with 17 bases between the two ends. The germline CDR1 and CDR2 sequences are SEHNR and FQNEAQ (reference sequence). The CDR3 reads CASIAGHQGTEAFF. CDR3 sequence (DNA): TGTGCCAGCATCGCCGGGCACCAGGGGACTGAAGCTTTCTTT.

The chain carries TRBV7-3 and TRBJ2-3, with 13 positions matching TRBD2. The CDR3 is made up of 16 amino acids. Per germline, CDR1 SGHTA and CDR2 FQGTGA. J gave up 1 base and V 3 bases, and 1 base lay outside the gene matches. The CDR3 is CASSLTSGGRTDTQYF. CDR3 nucleotides: TGTGCCAGCAGCTTGACTAGCGGGGGGCGCACAGATACGCAGTATTTT.

The chain employs TRBV19 and TRBJ2-7; 9 bases line up with TRBD2. CDR3 length: 16 residues. Per germline, CDR1 LNHDA and CDR2 SQIVND (reference sequence). The ends lost 4 bases at V and 0 bases at J; junction bases unmatched: 7. This CDR3 is CASSRLAGASSYEQYF. In DNA form, the CDR3 reads TGTGCCAGTAGTAGATTAGCGGGGGCCAGCTCCTACGAGCAGTACTTC.

The genes are TRBV27 and TRBJ2-3; 14 bases map to TRBD2. The CDR3 loop spans 15 amino acids. Germline loops: CDR1 MNHEY, CDR2 SMNVEV (reference sequence). J lost 9 bases, V lost 3 bases, and 5 bases had no gene match. The CDR3 DNA reads TGTGCCAGCAGTTTGACTAGCGGGAGGGCCTTGACGCAGTATTTT. It yields the protein CASSLTSGRALTQYF.

Only one count was recorded for this clone. The chain uses TRBV27 and TRBJ1-2; the match to TRBD1 covers 7 bases. CDR1 is MNHEY and CDR2 is SMNVEV in the germline V gene (reference sequence). The V and J ends lost 5 bases and 3 bases, in that order; junction bases with no gene match: 6. This CDR3 spans 14 amino acids. The CDR3 loop reads CASSGNRGDYGYTF. The CDR3 DNA reads as TGTGCCAGCAGTGGGAACAGGGGCGACTATGGCTACACCTTC.

The chain joins TRBV11-2 to TRBJ2-5, with 10 bases fitting TRBD2. The V gene's germline CDR1 is SGHAT and CDR2 FQNNGV. V shed 1 base and J 4 bases; nucleotides not matched to a gene: 6. The CDR3 has 16 amino acids. CDR3 DNA: TGTGCCAGCAGCTTAGGTCCAGCGGGGGGGCGAGAGACCCAGTACTTC. Amino acid sequence: CASSLGPAGGRETQYF.

The chain has TRBV6-5 and TRBJ2-5; 8 nucleotides line up with TRBD2. The trim removed 6 bases at V and 2 bases at J, leaving 8 bases unmatched. Germline lookup yields CDR1 MNHEY and CDR2 SVGAGI. CDR3 length: 15 amino acids. The CDR3 region is CASSRVTSVQETQYF. The CDR3 DNA reads TGTGCCAGCAGCCGTGTGACTAGCGTACAAGAGACCCAGTACTTC.

The CDR3 DNA reads as TGTGCCAGCAGCCTCCGCGGGGGTACCTACGAGCAGTACTTC. The encoded protein is CASSLRGGTYEQYF. The chain uses TRBV9 and TRBJ2-7, with TRBD2 matching over 7 bases. V shed 4 bases, J shed 2 bases, and the junction held 6 bases outside the gene matches. The CDR3 spans 14 residues. CDR1 is SGDLS, CDR2 YYNGEE, per germline.

The J gene is TRBJ2-7, the V gene TRBV28; 8 positions match TRBD2. The CDR3 loop spans 14 amino acids. Trimming took 5 bases from V and 3 from J; bases not matched to a gene: 6. Germline V CDR1 and CDR2: MDHEN, SYDVKM. CDR3 amino acids: CASSPPGGGYEQYF. The CDR3 DNA reads as TGTGCCAGCAGTCCCCCGGGGGGGGGCTACGAGCAGTACTTC.

This clone was observed many times. CDR3 sequence reads: CASSPRGGAQETQYF. The CDR3 coding sequence is TGTGCCAGCAGCCCTCGAGGGGGTGCCCAAGAGACCCAGTACTTC. The rearrangement links TRBV11-2 to TRBJ2-5; D possibly corresponds to TRBD1 (6 bases). The germline gives CDR1 SGHAT, CDR2 FQNNGV. Trimming stripped 5 bases from V and 1 base from J, with 14 bases between. The CDR3 is 15 amino acids. The whole variable domain, filled in from reference TRBV11-2 and TRBJ2-5, reads EAGVAQSPRYKIIEKRQSVAFWCNPISGHATLYWYQQILGQGPKLLIQFQNNGVVDDSQLPKDRFSAERLKGVDSTLKIQPAKLEDSAVYLCASSPRGGAQETQYFGPGTRLLVL.

The chain has TRBV2 and TRBJ2-7; 7 bases agree with TRBD1. V trimming: 6 bases; J trimming: 7 bases; junction bases outside the gene matches: 9. In germline, CDR1 is SNHLY, CDR2 FYNNEI. CDR3 length: 13 residues. The CDR3 nucleotides are TGTGCCAGCAGCCCTAGGACAGGCGGGGAGCAGTACTTC. This sequence encodes CASSPRTGGEQYF. Full variable domain (outside the CDR3, taken from reference TRBV2 and TRBJ2-7): EPEVTQTPSHQVTQMGQEVILRCVPISNHLYFYWYRQILGQKVEFLVSFYNNEISEKSEIFDDQFSVERPDGSNFTLKIRSTKLEDSAMYFCASSPRTGGEQYFGPGTRLTVT.

The chain uses TRBV28 and TRBJ1-2, with D tentatively TRBD1 (5 bases). Per the germline V gene, CDR1 is MDHEN and CDR2 is SYDVKM. The CDR3 is made up of 12 amino acids. V shed 8 bases and J shed 5 bases, with 12 bases lying between them. CDR3 protein: CASQTDVYGYTF. CDR3 in DNA: TGTGCCAGCCAGACAGACGTTTATGGCTACACCTTC.